This T cell receptor (beta chain) was profiled in a study of shared clonotypes between healthy human individuals. CDR3 length: 14 amino acids. V lost 7 bases, J lost 0 bases, and 10 bases lay in between. The germline V gene has CDR1 LNHDA and CDR2 SQIVND (reference sequence). Genomic DNA for unsorted samples, which was extracted with the QIAamp DNA Blood Mini kit, came from about 90 million PBMCs. Deep-level assay runs were performed. Data came from immunoSEQ multiplex PCR; TCRdb stores just in-frame clones and leaves some out. The data hold fewer than 600,000 clones, with roughly three quarters observed a single time.

The sample was PBMCs. This TCR was sampled from a woman aged 40 to 55 in good health. Some clones in this sample may be carry-over from other donors' samples. The V gene is TRBV19, the J gene TRBJ2-1; no definite D call. The CDR3 loop is CASTVSHSYNEQFF. The CDR3 DNA reads TGTGCCAGTACGGTCAGCCACTCCTACAATGAGCAGTTCTTC.